This section outlines one T cell receptor (beta chain) sequence together with its context. What it recognizes is unknown. This may stem from a read error, because a much larger clone lies one nucleotide away. TCRdb itself ran the 5' RACE reads through MiXCR, one entry per CDR3 protein. The sample yields around 1.7 million distinct CDR3 sequences, less than 40% seen once. The data belong to a study of identical twins. J was trimmed by 2 bases and V by 4 bases; bases with no gene match: 7. From germline, CDR1 is ENHRY and CDR2 SYGVKD. The CDR3 runs to 15 residues. Findings and caveats of the study: Twins' excess sharing was less marked for out-of-frame beta sequences. Out-of-frame alpha sequences shared between twins exhibited an excess of low generation probability. Findings came from cross-sectional statistics, without long-term follow-up of donors.

The sequence derives from a newborn girl in good health. The rearrangement uses TRBV10-3 and TRBJ2-5; 7 bases fit TRBD2. Sequencing was carried out using cord blood. CDR3 bases: TGTGCCATCAGTGTGCCAGCGGGGCGACAAGAGACCCAGTACTTC. It specifies CAISVPAGRQETQYF.